The 10 T cell receptor beta chains below come from one sample, sequenced in a study of blood T cells in healthy people across ages (dated by TCRdb to the mid-2010s). Library method: 5' RACE. The sequencing machine was an Illumina HiSeq 2500. A second roughly 7 to 11 cycle PCR used a sample-barcoded 5' primer and a J-beta primer mix. The raw public data were reprocessed by TCRdb itself: fastp quality trimming at Q25, MiXCR clonotype calling, in-frame beta chains only. Each entry merges the rows of one CDR3 protein and shows their most common DNA and genes. Across this sample there are hundreds of thousands of distinct CDR3 sequences, with roughly 56% seen only once. The biggest ten clones account for around 24% of the sample. Sequencing was done on a sample of blood. The receptor source for this set is a middle-aged man in good health.

This clonotype was counted many times. This chain joins TRBV28 and TRBJ2-3; weak D call: TRBD2 (5 bases). The CDR3 runs to 13 residues. Trimming pared 6 bases from V and 5 bases from J, leaving 12 bases between. Germline V gene sequence: CDR1 MDHEN, CDR2 SYDVKM. In nucleotides, the CDR3 is TGTGCCAGCAGCTCAAATAGCGAAGATACGCAGTATTTT. This gives the protein CASSSNSEDTQYF. The full variable domain, with the rest looked up from reference TRBV28 and TRBJ2-3, is DVKVTQSSRYLVKRTGEKVFLECVQDMDHENMFWYRQDPGLGLRLIYFSYDVKMKEKGDIPEGYSVSREKKERFSLILESASTNQTSMYLCASSSNSEDTQYFGPGTRLTVL.

This chain uses TRBV20-1 with TRBJ1-2; no reliable D call. The CDR3 loop spans 11 amino acids. Germline V gives CDR1 DFQATT, CDR2 SNEGSKA (reference sequence). V dropped 3 bases and J dropped 4 bases, with 6 bases sitting between them. The DNA of the CDR3 is TGCAGTGCTAGTATTTCCTATGGCTACACCTTC. It is translated as CSASISYGYTF.

This clonotype is a singleton in its sample. The genes are TRBV7-9 and TRBJ2-5; no clear D gene. Trimming shortened V by 1 base and J by 5 bases, and 11 bases separated the two germline ends. The length of the CDR3 is 14 residues. Looked up from germline, CDR1 is SEHNR and CDR2 is FQNEAQ (reference sequence). CDR3 nucleotide sequence: TGTGCCAGCAGCTTAGGTCTGGGGATGGAGACCCAGTACTTC. Its protein is CASSLGLGMETQYF.

The chain recombines TRBV25-1 with TRBJ2-2; D is undetermined. The V gene lost 4 bases and the J gene lost 0 bases, with 6 bases spanning the gap. CDR1 and CDR2 from the germline V gene are MGHDK and SYGVNS. The CDR3 is 14 residues long. In nucleotides, the CDR3 is TGTGCCAGCAGTGTAGCCTCGAACACCGGGGAGCTGTTTTTT. Protein: CASSVASNTGELFF.

The chain couples TRBV11-2 to TRBJ2-5, with TRBD2 identical over 9 bases. There are 15 residues in the CDR3. The germline CDR1 and CDR2 sequences are SGHAT and FQNNGV. The V gene end was trimmed by 6 bases and the J gene end by 5 bases; junction bases not matched to a gene: 10. CDR3 nucleotides: TGTGCCAGCAGAGAATATAGCGGGAGAGTGGAGACCCAGTACTTC. This codes for CASREYSGRVETQYF.

This clonotype was found once. The CDR3 nucleotides are TGTGCCAGCAGCTTACCTCTCAGACTAGCCGCGGGGGAGACCCAGTACTTC. Translating it yields CASSLPLRLAAGETQYF. The chain has TRBV7-2 and TRBJ2-7; 7 bases line up with TRBD2. The assigned J gene may be wrong: the sequence end matches TRBJ2-5 better. Germline CDR1 and CDR2: SGHTA and FQGNSA. The CDR3 is 17 residues long.

This clonotype was detected a few times. CDR3 sequence reads: CASSYGQGADTQYF. CDR3 nucleotides: TGTGCCAGCAGTTATGGCCAGGGCGCAGATACGCAGTATTTT. The V and J genes are TRBV6-5 and TRBJ2-3; D is possibly TRBD1 (5 bases). V lost 3 bases, J lost 4 bases, and 11 bases lay in between. The length of the CDR3 is 14 residues. The germline gives CDR1 MNHEY, CDR2 SVGAGI.

The chain uses TRBV7-2 and TRBJ2-2; 8 nucleotides align to TRBD2. The CDR3 sequence is 16 residues long. With 5 bases clipped from V and 0 bases from J, the junction kept 5 bases outside the gene matches. Looked up from germline, CDR1 is SGHTA and CDR2 is FQGNSA. Written as DNA, the CDR3 is TGTGCCAGCAGCCGGGATAGCGGGACGAACACCGGGGAGCTGTTTTTT. Its translation is CASSRDSGTNTGELFF.

The chain employs TRBV20-1 and TRBJ2-3; no reliable D call. Germline-derived CDR1 and CDR2 are DFQATT and SNEGSKA (reference sequence). The CDR3 spans 14 residues. The V and J ends lost 1 base and 0 bases respectively, with 8 bases between them. The CDR3: CSARAWTSTDTQYF. CDR3 nucleotides: TGCAGTGCTAGAGCATGGACCAGCACAGATACGCAGTATTTT.

The rearrangement links TRBV21-1 to TRBJ2-7; the D call of TRBD1 is as the table states it, not checked on the DNA. TRBV21-1 is a pseudogene. The CDR3 has 11 residues. CDR3 sequence: CASSNPGQGYF. The CDR3 DNA reads TGTGCCAGCAGCAACCCGGGACAGGGGTACTTC.